The clone carrying this T cell receptor beta chain was picked up one time. This CDR3 region has 13 residues. V lost 4 bases and J 4 bases, leaving 8 bases between the germline ends. Germline V CDR1 and CDR2: WSHSY, SAAADI. The repertoire was sequenced with immunoSEQ multiplex PCR; TCRdb's copy has only in-frame clones and lacks some. Among roughly 55,000 clones listed, around nine tenths were seen once. The sample comes from a study of blood T cell repertoires in COVID-19. The origin of this receptor is a man aged 50 to 60 with active COVID-19. The sequencing input was peripheral blood. This chain links TRBV10-2 with TRBJ1-5, with a weak D call TRBD1 (5 bases). For the CDR3, the DNA is TGCGCCAGCAGTGTCCGGGGGAATCAGCCCCAGCATTTT. Protein sequence: CASSVRGNQPQHF.